The 7 T cell receptor beta chains below come from one sample, sequenced in a study of multiple sclerosis patients with progressive multifocal leukoencephalopathy. Assay: immunoSEQ multiplex PCR; the TCRdb copy retains only in-frame clones and omits some. The sample has some 30,000 clones; 88% are singletons. Time point denoted: before natalizumab initiation. The specimen was PBMCs. Receptor source: a human donor with multiple sclerosis.

With respect to this clone: Other DNA sequences in this specimen translate into the identical CDR3. The chain joins TRBV30 to TRBJ1-5, with D uncertain. Germline lookup yields CDR1 GTSNPN and CDR2 SVGIG (reference sequence). V lost 2 bases and J lost 0, with 5 bases in between. The CDR3 totals 13 residues. CDR3 nucleotides: TGTGCCTGGAGTCGAGATAGCAATCAGCCCCAGCATTTT. Translated: CAWSRDSNQPQHF.

The V call is TRBV7-2, the J call TRBJ2-2; D gene ambiguous. With 1 base removed from V and 6 bases from J, the gap between germline ends came to 6 bases. The germline V gene has CDR1 SGHTA and CDR2 FQGNSA. The CDR3 totals 13 residues. CDR3 protein: CASSLESAGELFF. The DNA for the CDR3 is TGTGCCAGCAGCTTAGAGTCGGCCGGGGAGCTGTTTTTT.

The chain uses TRBV6-1 and TRBJ1-2; 8 nucleotides agree with TRBD1. Germline loops: CDR1 MNHNS, CDR2 SASEGT. V dropped 2 bases and J dropped 8; count of bases not matched to a gene: 7. The CDR3 has 14 residues. The CDR3 DNA reads as TGTGCCAGCAGTGAAAAAGGACAGGGTAACGGCTACACCTTC. It codes for CASSEKGQGNGYTF.

The rearrangement joins TRBV11-2 to TRBJ1-3, with D perhaps matching TRBD1 (6 bases). Germline V CDR1 and CDR2: SGHAT, FQNNGV. The CDR3 length is 16 residues. Between the trimmed V and J ends, which lost 6 bases and 0 bases, there was a span of 15 bases. The CDR3 here is CASRWARGGSGNTIYF. The CDR3 DNA follows: TGTGCCAGCAGATGGGCGCGAGGGGGCTCTGGAAACACCATATATTTT.

The CDR3 spells CASSPPWGNTEAFF. CDR3 sequence (DNA): TGTGCCAGCAGTCCCCCCTGGGGGAACACTGAAGCTTTCTTT. The rearrangement uses TRBV6-5 and TRBJ1-1; D is unclear. Trimming took off 5 bases at V and 1 base at J, with 11 bases between the two ends. CDR1 is MNHEY, CDR2 SVGAGI, per germline. The CDR3 is 14 amino acids.

This sequence joins TRBV4-1 and TRBJ1-2; TRBD1 might be the D (6 bases). V was cut by 3 bases and J by 5 bases, with 16 bases left in between. This CDR3 has 15 amino acids. Germline CDR1 and CDR2: MGHRA and YSYEKL. The CDR3 sequence is CASSQTSTGGYGYTF. The CDR3 DNA is TGCGCCAGCAGCCAGACCTCGACAGGCGGGTATGGCTACACCTTC.

This clone has only a few counts. The chain employs TRBV5-4 and TRBJ1-4; D may be TRBD1 (6 bases). The CDR3 contains 13 residues. CDR1 and CDR2 from the germline V gene are SGHNT and YYREEE (reference sequence). V was clipped by 4 bases and J by 5 bases, with 9 bases between them. In DNA form, the CDR3 reads TGTGCCAGCAGCCAGGGACAAAATGAAAAACTGTTTTTT. Translated: CASSQGQNEKLFF.